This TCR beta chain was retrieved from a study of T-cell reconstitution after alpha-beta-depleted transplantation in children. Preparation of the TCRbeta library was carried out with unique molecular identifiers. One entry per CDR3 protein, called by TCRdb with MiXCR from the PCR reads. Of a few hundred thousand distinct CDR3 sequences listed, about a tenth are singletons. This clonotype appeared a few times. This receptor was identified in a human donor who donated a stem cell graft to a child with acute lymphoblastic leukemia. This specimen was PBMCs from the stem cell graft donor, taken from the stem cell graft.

The CDR3 DNA follows: TGTGCCAGCACCCTCTACCAGGGGGCGGAAGCTTTCTTT. It specifies CASTLYQGAEAFF. The genes are TRBV7-9 and TRBJ1-1; TRBD1 matches at 8 bases. The V segment lost 7 bases and the J segment 8 bases; nucleotides outside the gene matches: 9. Germline assignment: CDR1 SEHNR and CDR2 FQNEAQ (reference sequence). CDR3 length: 13 residues.